These 11 T cell receptor beta chains were sequenced from one sample in a study of T cell responses to AZD1222 COVID-19 vaccine. TCRdb's copy holds only in-frame clones and misses some; the assay was immunoSEQ multiplex PCR. The data show 150,000 or so clones, with around 93% seen just once and approximately 2.2% held by the top ten. Source: peripheral blood, taken on day 0 of AZD1222 vaccination. All receptors derive from an adult in good health.

V usage is TRBV19 and J usage is TRBJ1-1; D perhaps matches TRBD1 (5 bases). Germline V gene lookup returns CDR1 LNHDA and CDR2 SQIVND (reference sequence). The V end lost 4 bases, the J end lost 5 bases, and 20 bases lay between the germline ends. The CDR3 has 16 amino acids. DNA of the CDR3: TGTGCCAGTAGTAGGTTAAGTGGGACCAAAGGGACTGAAGCTTTCTTT. Translation gives CASSRLSGTKGTEAFF.

This chain connects TRBV19 to TRBJ1-1; D unclear. Germline lookup yields CDR1 LNHDA and CDR2 SQIVND (reference sequence). This CDR3 has 13 amino acids. Trimming pared 4 bases from V and 0 bases from J, leaving 6 bases between. The CDR3: CASSTRLNTEAFF. CDR3 sequence (DNA): TGTGCCAGTAGTACCAGACTGAACACTGAAGCTTTCTTT.

V gene TRBV29-1 combines with J gene TRBJ2-2, with 10 bases fitting TRBD1. Germline CDR1 and CDR2: SQVTM and ANQGSEA. The CDR3 runs to 16 residues. Trimming cost V 0 bases and J 7 bases; bases outside gene matches: 8. CDR3 coding DNA: TGCAGCGTTGAAGATCCAGGGACAGGGGTTGGCGGGGAGCTGTTTTTT. Translation: CSVEDPGTGVGGELFF.

The genes are TRBV7-2 and TRBJ2-3; 7 bases are shared with TRBD1. The V segment lost 1 base and the J segment 4 bases; nucleotides outside the gene matches: 2. The CDR3 runs to 14 residues. Germline CDR1 SGHTA, CDR2 FQGNSA. Written as DNA, the CDR3 is TGTGCCAGCAGCTTAGGTACAGGGGCAGATACGCAGTATTTT. Residues: CASSLGTGADTQYF.

The CDR3 spells CARGGADGYTF. The CDR3 nucleotides are TGTGCCCGGGGGGGGGCTGATGGCTACACCTTC. The V gene is TRBV13, the J gene TRBJ1-2, with D possibly being TRBD1 (6 bases). V shed 11 bases and J shed 6 bases, with 13 bases lying between them. CDR3 length equals 11 residues. CDR1 is PRHDT, CDR2 FYEKMQ, per germline (reference sequence).

V gene TRBV9 combines with J gene TRBJ2-7; TRBD2 matches at 9 bases. CDR1 and CDR2 from the germline V gene are SGDLS and YYNGEE. The CDR3 totals 17 residues. After removal of 0 bases from V and 6 bases from J, the junction contained 13 bases not matched to a gene. The DNA for the CDR3 is TGTGCCAGCAGCGTAGACCCCCTAACAGCGGGAGGAGGCGAGCAGTACTTC. Translation: CASSVDPLTAGGGEQYF.

V and J are TRBV4-2 and TRBJ1-6; 10 positions match TRBD1. The CDR3 runs to 14 residues. Germline V lookup: CDR1 LGHNA, CDR2 YNFKEQ. The V gene end was trimmed by 4 bases and the J gene end by 10 bases; junction bases not matched to a gene: 4. The CDR3 DNA sequence: TGTGCCAGCAGCCGACAGGACAGGGGGTCACCCCTCCACTTT. Amino acids: CASSRQDRGSPLHF.

The V and J genes are TRBV10-3 and TRBJ2-1; no definite D call. CDR3 length: 11 residues. Germline V gene sequence: CDR1 ENHRY, CDR2 SYGVKD. The ends were cut back, 2 bases at V and 7 bases at J, with 3 bases in the middle. CDR3 protein: CAISERNEQFF. CDR3 DNA: TGTGCCATCAGTGAGCGGAATGAGCAGTTCTTC.

This clone came up once. The chain employs TRBV19 and TRBJ1-3, with D maybe TRBD1 (6 bases). Germline CDR1 reads LNHDA; CDR2 reads SQIVND (reference sequence). CDR3 length: 13 residues. The V end lost 6 bases, the J end lost 3 bases, and 9 bases lay between the germline ends. The CDR3 coding sequence is TGTGCCAGTAGGGGCAGGGGTGGAAACACCATATATTTT. Translation gives CASRGRGGNTIYF.

The rearrangement joins TRBV7-8 to TRBJ2-7, with 7 bases identical to TRBD2. CDR1 is SGHVS, CDR2 FQNEAQ, per germline. The length of the CDR3 is 17 residues. V was pared by 3 bases and J by 0 bases, with 11 bases of the junction left unmatched. The CDR3 loop reads CASSFTGGSESSYEQYF. The CDR3 bases are TGTGCCAGCAGCTTCACCGGGGGGTCCGAAAGCTCCTACGAGCAGTACTTC.

This chain links TRBV5-1 with TRBJ1-1; D is possibly TRBD1 (5 bases). CDR1 and CDR2 from the germline V gene are SGHRS and YFSETQ. V shed 4 bases and J shed 5 bases, with 15 bases lying between them. The CDR3 sequence is 14 residues long. The CDR3 sequence is CASSGLREGTEAFF. In nucleotides, the CDR3 is TGCGCCAGCAGCGGACTCAGGGAGGGGACTGAAGCTTTCTTT.